Listed below are T cell receptor beta chains from one sample, sequenced in a study of cytomegalovirus exposure and HLA in healthy donors. TCRdb's table, derived via immunoSEQ multiplex PCR, lists solely in-frame clones and lacks some. The sample yields some 110,000 clones, 60% to 80% seen once. Sequencing input: PBMCs. These receptors originate from a man aged 25-40 years in good health and CMV-seronegative. Each CDR3 is given with its conserved first and last residue. A D gene is named only where the DNA matches it firmly. For some rows the clone size is stated as once, few or many, or as a class when expanded; others skip it.

NA | NA | TRBJ2-7 | TRBV5-8 | TGTGCCAGCAGCTTGGGGAGATTTCGAGAAGGCGAGCAGTACTTC | CASSLGRFREGEQYF
NA | TRBD2 | TRBJ2-5 | TRBV9 | TGTGCCAGCAGCCCCCTGGGACTAGCGGGAGGGTTAGGAGAGACCCAGTACTTC | CASSPLGLAGGLGETQYF
NA | NA | TRBJ2-1 | TRBV7-6 | TGTGCCAGCAGTCCTGGCCCAGGGGTGGATGAGCAGTTCTTC | CASSPGPGVDEQFF
NA | NA | TRBJ1-4 | TRBV29-1 | TGCAGCGTTGTTTTGGGGGGAGGTGAAAAACTGTTTTTT | CSVVLGGGEKLFF
NA | NA | TRBJ1-2 | TRBV6-5 | TGTGCCAGCAGTTACTCGAAACAGGGTCCCTATGGCTACACCTTC | CASSYSKQGPYGYTF
NA | TRBD1 | TRBJ1-2 | TRBV11-2 | TGTGCCAGCAGCTTACTGGGACAGCGCTATGGCTACACCTTC | CASSLLGQRYGYTF
NA | NA | TRBJ1-1 | TRBV7-9 | TGTGCCAGCGCTCCCAGGGTGGGGAACACTGAAGCTTTCTTT | CASAPRVGNTEAFF
NA | NA | TRBJ1-1 | TRBV7-2 | TGTGCCAGCAGCTTAGCGCCCGGCCGGGCTGAAGCTTTCTTT | CASSLAPGRAEAFF
NA | NA | TRBJ2-7 | TRBV5-4 | TGTGCCAGCAGCGTTGATCAGGGATCCCACTACGAGCAGTACTTC | CASSVDQGSHYEQYF
NA | TRBD2 | TRBJ2-7 | TRBV7-8 | TGTGCCAGCAGCAGAGGACTAGCGGGAAAGCGCGAGCAGTACTTC | CASSRGLAGKREQYF
NA | TRBD2 | TRBJ2-1 | TRBV30 | TGTGCCTGGATCGGTGCGGGGGCCTACAATGAGCAGTTCTTC | CAWIGAGAYNEQFF
NA | NA | TRBJ1-5 | TRBV18 | TGTGCCAGCTCACCGACGACAGGCAATGGGCAGCCCCAGCATTTT | CASSPTTGNGQPQHF
few | TRBD1 | TRBJ2-6 | TRBV2 | TGTGCCAGCAGGGCGGGACAGGGGGCCATAAGCTCTGGGGCCAACGTCCTGACTTTC | CASRAGQGAISSGANVLTF
few | TRBD1 | TRBJ1-2 | TRBV9 | TGTGCCAGCAGCGTTGGGACAGGGGATCATGGCTACACCTTC | CASSVGTGDHGYTF
NA | NA | TRBJ1-2 | TRBV16 | TGTGCCAGCAGCCAGGGGGCTAATGGCTACACCTTC | CASSQGANGYTF
few | NA | TRBJ2-7 | TRBV30 | TGTGCCTGGAGCTCCACCCTGAGGGTAGGGAAGTTCGATTACGAGCAGTACTTC | CAWSSTLRVGKFDYEQYF
few | NA | TRBJ2-7 | TRBV7-9 | TGTGCCAGCAGCTTAGGTTTAACGGGGGACTACGAGCAGTACTTC | CASSLGLTGDYEQYF
NA | TRBD1 | TRBJ2-5 | TRBV15 | TGTGCCACCAGCAGGCTTCAGACAGGGGTGGGAGAGACCCAGTACTTC | CATSRLQTGVGETQYF
few | NA | TRBJ1-4 | TRBV5-1 | TGCGCCAGCGGCGACAACGCCTATGAAAAACTGTTTTTT | CASGDNAYEKLFF
few | NA | TRBJ2-3 | TRBV27 | TGTGCCAGCAGTTTAAATGAGCCTCCCCTGCAGTATTTT | CASSLNEPPLQYF
once | TRBD2 | TRBJ2-5 | TRBV7-2 | TGTGCCAGCAGCTCAAGGGGACTAGCGGGAGTGGAGACCCAGTACTTC | CASSSRGLAGVETQYF
NA | TRBD2 | TRBJ2-7 | TRBV2 | TGTGCCAGCAGGGGACTAGCGTCAACCTACGAGCAGTACTTC | CASRGLASTYEQYF
once | NA | TRBJ2-1 | TRBV18 | TGTGCCAGCTCGCGGGCTAGCGGACAGTACAATGAGCAGTTCTTC | CASSRASGQYNEQFF
NA | NA | TRBJ2-1 | TRBV7-3 | TGTGCCAGCAGCTTAGATCAGGGTTCCTACAATGAGCAGTTCTTC | CASSLDQGSYNEQFF
NA | NA | TRBJ2-1 | TRBV27 | TGTGCCAGCAGACTAGCCCGGGACCCCTACAATGAGCAGTTCTTC | CASRLARDPYNEQFF
once | NA | TRBJ1-3 | TRBV2 | TGTGCCAGCAGTGTGGTCAGGGCCTCTGGAAACACCATATATTTT | CASSVVRASGNTIYF
NA | NA | TRBJ1-5 | TRBV28 | TGTGCCAGCAGTTTAGCAGGACAGCCCCAGCATTTT | CASSLAGQPQHF
NA | NA | TRBJ1-1 | TRBV29-1 | TGCAGCGGGGGTAGGGGTAACACTGAAGCTTTCTTT | CSGGRGNTEAFF
NA | TRBD1 | TRBJ1-3 | TRBV5-1 | TGCGCCAGCAGCTTGGGGGACAGACATCAGTCGGGAAACACCATATATTTT | CASSLGDRHQSGNTIYF
few | TRBD1 | TRBJ2-5 | TRBV12-5 | TGTGCTAGTGGTTTGGAGGGAGGGACAGGGGCCTACTTC | CASGLEGGTGAYF
NA | NA | TRBJ1-4 | TRBV5-6 | TGTGCCAGCAGCTTGGTACAGGGCGGCGGGAGTGAAAAACTGTTTTTT | CASSLVQGGGSEKLFF
NA | TRBD2 | TRBJ2-1 | TRBV7-9 | TGTGCCAGCAGCCGGACTAGCGGGAGTCAGTTCTTC | CASSRTSGSQFF
NA | TRBD1 | TRBJ2-7 | TRBV6-1 | TGTGCCAGCGGGGACAGGGCCTACGAGCAGTACTTC | CASGDRAYEQYF
NA | TRBD1 | TRBJ1-1 | TRBV6-1 | TGTGCCAGCAGTGAATACTTGACAGGGGCGAACACTGAAGCTTTCTTT | CASSEYLTGANTEAFF
once | NA | TRBJ2-1 | TRBV5-8 | TGTGCCAGCAGCGCTCCCTGGCAGAACTACAATGAGCAGTTCTTC | CASSAPWQNYNEQFF
NA | NA | TRBJ1-5 | TRBV6-1 | TGTGCCAGCAGTGAACAAAGGACAACGAATAGCAATCAGCCCCAGCATTTT | CASSEQRTTNSNQPQHF
NA | NA | TRBJ1-5 | TRBV15 | TGTGCCACCAGCAGTAGGGGTTTAACTCATCAGCCCCAGCATTTT | CATSSRGLTHQPQHF
NA | TRBD1 | TRBJ1-3 | TRBV11-3 | TGTGCCAGCAGCTTTGGACAGGGAGTTGGAAACACCATATATTTT | CASSFGQGVGNTIYF
few | NA | TRBJ1-1 | TRBV7-2 | TGTGCCAGCAGCTTCCGGGGGGGGGACACTGAAGCTTTCTTT | CASSFRGGDTEAFF
NA | NA | TRBJ1-2 | TRBV2 | TGTGCCAGCAGCCGGGACACGATATATGGCTACACCTTC | CASSRDTIYGYTF
NA | NA | TRBJ2-7 | TRBV5-1 | TGCGCCAGCAGCTTGGCCATAGGCGAGCGAACCTCCTACGAGCAGTACTTC | CASSLAIGERTSYEQYF
NA | NA | TRBJ2-2 | TRBV25-1 | TGTGCCAGCAGTGAATGGAGGGCCGAGGGGTTCGGGGAGCTGTTTTTT | CASSEWRAEGFGELFF
NA | NA | TRBJ2-3 | TRBV5-1 | TGCGCCAGCAGCGAGGCAGATACGCAGTATTTT | CASSEADTQYF
NA | TRBD2 | TRBJ2-3 | TRBV28 | TGTGCCAGCAGTACACCCTTTGGACTAGCGGACACAGATACGCAGTATTTT | CASSTPFGLADTDTQYF
few | NA | TRBJ1-6 | TRBV2 | TGTGCCAGCAGTTTCGGACAGATTCGCTCACCCCTCCACTTT | CASSFGQIRSPLHF
once | NA | TRBJ2-2 | TRBV5-1 | TGCGCCAGCAGCCCACAGGGACCGAACACCGGGGAGCTGTTTTTT | CASSPQGPNTGELFF
few | NA | TRBJ2-2 | TRBV19 | TGTGCCAGTAGTCTCCGGACTGCAAACGGGGAGCTGTTTTTT | CASSLRTANGELFF
NA | NA | TRBJ1-5 | TRBV4-1 | TGCGCCAGCAGCCCATGGGCCTTTACTGGGAGCAATCAGCCCCAGCATTTT | CASSPWAFTGSNQPQHF
NA | NA | TRBJ1-4 | TRBV5-4 | TGTGCCAGCAGCTCCGCAGGGAACACTAATGAAAAACTGTTTTTT | CASSSAGNTNEKLFF
NA | NA | TRBJ2-3 | TRBV5-4 | TGTGCCAGCAGCCTGGTAGGCCAGGGGCAGTATTTT | CASSLVGQGQYF
NA | NA | TRBJ2-7 | TRBV5-1 | TGCGCCAGCAGCTTGGTTGCTGGAGTCTCCTACGAGCAGTACTTC | CASSLVAGVSYEQYF
few | NA | TRBJ1-5 | TRBV10-3 | TGTGCCATCAGTGAAAGAACTCAGGAGGATAGCAATCAGCCCCAGCATTTT | CAISERTQEDSNQPQHF
NA | NA | TRBJ2-1 | TRBV7-2 | TGTGCCAGCAGCTCATTCAGGGGCAGGCGGAATGAGCAGTTCTTC | CASSSFRGRRNEQFF
NA | TRBD2 | TRBJ2-1 | TRBV29-1 | TGCAGCGTTGAAGATAACCGGGGGGGCTCCTACAATGAGCAGTTCTTC | CSVEDNRGGSYNEQFF
NA | NA | TRBJ1-6 | TRBV25-1 | TGTGCCAGCAAACAGGGAAATTCACCCCTCCACTTT | CASKQGNSPLHF
NA | TRBD1 | TRBJ1-1 | TRBV4-1 | TGCGCCAGCAGCCGAATGGGACAGGGGAACCCTGAAGCTTTCTTT | CASSRMGQGNPEAFF
NA | TRBD1 | TRBJ1-4 | TRBV7-2 | TGTGCCAGCAGCCTACAGGGGTCCAATGAAAAACTGTTTTTT | CASSLQGSNEKLFF